This TCR beta chain appears in the sequencing data of a study of blood T cell repertoires in COVID-19. Across the whole study: Material from acute and convalescent COVID-19 was sourced from the United States, Italy and Spain. T cells, B-cell-depleted T cells, or PBMCs supplied cDNA or gDNA.

The CDR3 loop spans 12 amino acids. V lost 5 bases to trimming and J lost 4 bases, with 9 bases between them. CDR1 and CDR2 (germline): LNHDA, SQIVND (reference sequence). Generated by immunoSEQ multiplex PCR, the TCRdb table keeps only in-frame clones and is missing some. This sample has just under 75,000 clones; over 70% occur once, and the top ten carry around 2.3%. Sequencing was done on a sample of peripheral blood. This sequence originates from a man at least 80 years old with active or convalescent COVID-19. The chain carries TRBV19 and TRBJ2-7; weak D call: TRBD2 (6 bases). CDR3 sequence: CASSGGLYEQYF. CDR3 coding DNA: TGTGCCAGTAGTGGGGGGTTGTACGAGCAGTACTTC. Combining the CDR3 with reference TRBV19 and TRBJ2-7 gives the whole variable domain DGGITQSPKYLFRKEGQNVTLSCEQNLNHDAMYWYRQDPGQGLRLIYYSQIVNDFQKGDIAEGYSVSREKKESFPLTVTSAQKNPTAFYLCASSGGLYEQYFGPGTRLTVT.